Listed below are T cell receptor beta chains from one sample, sequenced in a study of cytomegalovirus exposure and HLA in healthy donors. The assay was immunoSEQ multiplex PCR, and TCRdb's table has in-frame clones only and misses some. The sample yields 120,000 to 150,000 clones, 85% to 90% seen once. Input material: PBMCs. All receptors come from a woman aged 18-30 years in good health and CMV-seropositive. Each CDR3 is given with its conserved first and last residue. The order of the fields is V gene, J gene, D gene, clone size, CDR3 DNA, CDR3 protein. D genes are given only for firm matches. The listing skips clone size in some rows; elsewhere it reads once, few, many or a size class.

V gene: TRBV5-1; J gene: TRBJ2-5; D gene: .; clone size: once; CDR3 DNA: TGCGCCAGCAGCTTGGAGGACATATTTGGCGAGACCCAGTACTTC; CDR3 protein: CASSLEDIFGETQYF
V gene: TRBV25-1; J gene: TRBJ2-3; D gene: TRBD1; clone size: .; CDR3 DNA: TGTGCCAGCAGTGAATTCCCAGGGGGCGGTACGCAGTATTTT; CDR3 protein: CASSEFPGGGTQYF
V gene: TRBV19; J gene: TRBJ1-1; D gene: .; clone size: .; CDR3 DNA: TGTGCCAGTAGGAGTAAGGGACTTTTAATGACTGAAGCTTTCTTT; CDR3 protein: CASRSKGLLMTEAFF
V gene: TRBV7-8; J gene: TRBJ2-1; D gene: .; clone size: .; CDR3 DNA: TGTGCCAGCAGCTTAGGGGAGACTTCCAATGAGCAGTTCTTC; CDR3 protein: CASSLGETSNEQFF
V gene: TRBV2; J gene: TRBJ2-5; D gene: TRBD2; clone size: .; CDR3 DNA: TGTGCCATCCCGGGTGGGGGGGGAAAGACCCAGTACTTC; CDR3 protein: CAIPGGGGKTQYF
V gene: TRBV2; J gene: TRBJ1-1; D gene: TRBD1; clone size: .; CDR3 DNA: TGTGCCAGCGTTCGGGGGGACAGGCTAAACACTGAAGCTTTCTTT; CDR3 protein: CASVRGDRLNTEAFF
V gene: TRBV10-2; J gene: TRBJ2-3; D gene: .; clone size: .; CDR3 DNA: TGCGCCAGCAGTGAAAGCGGGAGCACAGATACGCAGTATTTT; CDR3 protein: CASSESGSTDTQYF
V gene: TRBV6-1; J gene: TRBJ2-5; D gene: TRBD2; clone size: few; CDR3 DNA: TGTGCCAGCAGTGACATCGGGAGGGCCTTTGGGACCCAGTACTTC; CDR3 protein: CASSDIGRAFGTQYF
V gene: TRBV4-1; J gene: TRBJ2-1; D gene: TRBD2; clone size: .; CDR3 DNA: TGCGCCAGCAGCCAAGACCGGACTAGCGGGAGATTGGGGTACAATGAGCAGTTCTTC; CDR3 protein: CASSQDRTSGRLGYNEQFF
V gene: TRBV27; J gene: TRBJ1-5; D gene: .; clone size: .; CDR3 DNA: TGTGCCAGCAGTTTGTTGGGAGGGATCAGCAATCAGCCCCAGCATTTT; CDR3 protein: CASSLLGGISNQPQHF
V gene: TRBV5-1; J gene: TRBJ2-2; D gene: .; clone size: once; CDR3 DNA: TGCGCCAGCAGCTTGGGGAGCTCTGGCACCGGGGAGCTGTTTTTT; CDR3 protein: CASSLGSSGTGELFF
V gene: TRBV4-1; J gene: TRBJ2-5; D gene: TRBD1; clone size: .; CDR3 DNA: TGCGCCAGCAGCCAAGGGACAGGGGTCCAAGAGACCCAGTACTTC; CDR3 protein: CASSQGTGVQETQYF
V gene: TRBV5-4; J gene: TRBJ2-1; D gene: TRBD2; clone size: .; CDR3 DNA: TGTGCCAGCAGCTTTAGCCTAGCGGGAGGGTCCTCCTACAATGAGCAGTTCTTC; CDR3 protein: CASSFSLAGGSSYNEQFF
V gene: TRBV30; J gene: TRBJ1-5; D gene: .; clone size: .; CDR3 DNA: TGTGCCTGGAGTGTGGTACAGGGAAGTCAGCCCCAGCATTTT; CDR3 protein: CAWSVVQGSQPQHF
V gene: TRBV11-2; J gene: TRBJ1-1; D gene: TRBD1; clone size: .; CDR3 DNA: TGTGCCAGCAGCCTAACAGGGGAGGTGGGCACTGAAGCTTTCTTT; CDR3 protein: CASSLTGEVGTEAFF
V gene: TRBV4-1; J gene: TRBJ2-1; D gene: .; clone size: .; CDR3 DNA: TGCGCCAGCAGCCAAAGGGTTCTAGCTGAAAATGAGCAGTTCTTC; CDR3 protein: CASSQRVLAENEQFF
V gene: TRBV7-2; J gene: TRBJ1-2; D gene: .; clone size: once; CDR3 DNA: TGTGCCAGCAGCTTAGTAGCAGGGCGTAACTATGGCTACACCTTC; CDR3 protein: CASSLVAGRNYGYTF
V gene: TRBV30; J gene: TRBJ2-7; D gene: .; clone size: .; CDR3 DNA: TGTGCCTGGAGTGGTTGGAGTTACGAGCAGTACTTC; CDR3 protein: CAWSGWSYEQYF
V gene: TRBV30; J gene: TRBJ2-7; D gene: TRBD1; clone size: few; CDR3 DNA: TGTGCCTGGAGTCTCCCCGGGACAGGGGGTTATCACGAGCAGTACTTC; CDR3 protein: CAWSLPGTGGYHEQYF
V gene: TRBV18; J gene: TRBJ2-7; D gene: TRBD2; clone size: .; CDR3 DNA: TGTGCCAGCTCACGCATAGCGGGGGACGAGCAGTACTTC; CDR3 protein: CASSRIAGDEQYF